This passage covers 27 T cell receptor beta chains from one sample sequenced in a study of T cells in localized non-small cell lung cancer. This table comes from immunoSEQ multiplex PCR, and its TCRdb copy is limited to in-frame clones, with some not included. The sample shows 15,000 to 20,000 clones, approximately 80% of them seen only once. The sequences come from peripheral blood, collected before any cancer treatment. These receptors all come from a male donor aged 60 or over with stage I lung adenocarcinoma.

V is TRBV6-5 and J is TRBJ2-7; 7 bases agree with TRBD1. CDR1 is MNHEY and CDR2 is SVGAGI in the germline V gene. The junction had 5 bases not matched to a gene; V was cut back by 6 bases and J by 3 bases. The CDR3 runs 13 residues. In DNA form, the CDR3 reads TGTGCCAGCAGACCGGGACAGAGCTACGAGCAGTACTTC. Amino acid sequence: CASRPGQSYEQYF.

The V call is TRBV15, the J call TRBJ2-5; no clear D gene. The V end was cut by 0 bases, the J end by 5 bases, with 7 bases between. From germline, CDR1 is LNHNV and CDR2 YYDKDF (reference sequence). The CDR3 extends over 13 amino acids. CDR3 sequence reads: CATSRDGLETQYF. The CDR3 DNA is TGTGCCACCAGCAGAGATGGGTTGGAGACCCAGTACTTC.

This rearrangement joins TRBV7-3 to TRBJ1-1; D unresolved. There are 13 residues in the CDR3. The germline V and J ends were trimmed by 5 bases and 3 bases, with 10 bases remaining between them. The germline gives CDR1 SGHTA, CDR2 FQGTGA. CDR3 residues: CASSPTLDTEAFF. The CDR3 nucleotides are TGTGCCAGCAGCCCGACACTAGACACTGAAGCTTTCTTT.

V and J are TRBV7-2 and TRBJ1-3; the D is unclear. The CDR3 consists of 13 residues. V gave up 1 base and J gave up 3 bases, with 4 bases separating them. Looked up from germline, CDR1 is SGHTA and CDR2 is FQGNSA. CDR3 region: CASSLGYGNTIYF. The DNA for the CDR3 is TGTGCCAGCAGCTTAGGGTATGGAAACACCATATATTTT.

This chain's CDR3 is CASSFVGTFSTEAFF. CDR3 nucleotides: TGTGCCAGCAGCTTTGTCGGGACCTTTAGCACTGAAGCTTTCTTT. The rearrangement joins TRBV7-8 to TRBJ1-1; a possible D gene is TRBD1 (5 bases). Germline V gene lookup returns CDR1 SGHVS and CDR2 FQNEAQ. The germline V and J ends were trimmed by 3 bases and 4 bases, with 15 bases remaining between them. The CDR3 is made up of 15 amino acids.

This chain connects TRBV5-1 to TRBJ1-4, with 8 bases lining up with TRBD1. The CDR3 has 16 amino acids. The V gene end was trimmed by 6 bases and the J gene end by 5 bases; junction bases not matched to a gene: 12. Germline CDR1 SGHRS, CDR2 YFSETQ. This chain's CDR3 is CASNLFGTGGNEKLFF. The DNA of the CDR3 is TGCGCCAGCAACCTATTCGGGACAGGCGGGAATGAAAAACTGTTTTTT.

This clone is medium-sized (0.01 to 0.1%). This sequence joins TRBV10-2 and TRBJ1-1, with D uncertain. The CDR3 contains 13 residues. V was pared by 4 bases and J by 8 bases, with 14 bases between. CDR1 WSHSY and CDR2 SAAADI come from the germline V gene. CDR3 sequence reads: CASSGPAEVEAFF. CDR3 in DNA: TGCGCCAGCAGTGGTCCAGCAGAAGTGGAAGCTTTCTTT.

There are a few counts of this clone. This sequence joins TRBV28 and TRBJ1-2; TRBD1 agrees at 9 bases. The CDR3 has 14 residues. J was trimmed by 3 bases and V by 4 bases; bases with no gene match: 3. Per the germline V gene, CDR1 is MDHEN and CDR2 is SYDVKM. The CDR3: CASSSTGGDYGYTF. DNA for the CDR3: TGTGCCAGCAGTTCAACAGGGGGCGACTATGGCTACACCTTC.

This chain joins TRBV27 and TRBJ2-7; D remains unclear. CDR3 length: 14 amino acids. In germline, CDR1 is MNHEY, CDR2 SMNVEV (reference sequence). Trimming took 0 bases from V and 4 from J, leaving 10 bases between them. The CDR3 nucleotides are TGTGCCAGCAGTTTATCATACTCCCTTTACGAGCAGTACTTC. Amino acid sequence: CASSLSYSLYEQYF.

This sequence joins TRBV2 and TRBJ2-5; D remains unclear. Germline loops: CDR1 SNHLY, CDR2 FYNNEI. Trimming removed 2 bases from V and 0 bases from J, with 10 bases in between. This CDR3 region has 15 residues. The CDR3 protein is CASSETRTDQETQYF. In DNA form, the CDR3 reads TGTGCCAGCAGTGAAACTCGGACGGACCAAGAGACCCAGTACTTC.

The chain employs TRBV15 and TRBJ2-1; the D is unclear. The CDR3 is made up of 11 amino acids. Trimming cost V 0 bases and J 10 bases, with 4 bases left between them. Germline lookup yields CDR1 LNHNV and CDR2 YYDKDF (reference sequence). The CDR3 sequence: CATSRDGEQFF. The DNA for the CDR3 is TGTGCCACCAGCAGAGATGGGGAGCAGTTCTTC.

The V and J genes are TRBV27 and TRBJ2-3; possibly TRBD2 for D (6 bases). Trimming shortened V by 4 bases and J by 8 bases, and 10 bases separated the two germline ends. Germline V CDR1 and CDR2: MNHEY, SMNVEV (reference sequence). CDR3 size: 12 residues. The CDR3 protein is CASSSERVTQYF. The CDR3 bases are TGTGCCAGCAGTTCCGAGCGGGTTACGCAGTATTTT.

V is TRBV9 and J is TRBJ1-2, with TRBD1 matching 7 bases. V shed 4 bases and J 4 bases; nucleotides not matched to a gene: 10. The CDR3 has 15 amino acids. Germline CDR1 is SGDLS and CDR2 is YYNGEE. The CDR3 region has the DNA TGTGCCAGCAGCCCGGCCACAGGGGCCTTCTATGGCTACACCTTC. As protein: CASSPATGAFYGYTF.

V gene TRBV9 combines with J gene TRBJ2-7; 12 bases are shared with TRBD1. This CDR3 comprises 15 residues. V was pared by 5 bases and J by 1 base, with 4 bases of the junction left unmatched. Germline CDR1 SGDLS, CDR2 YYNGEE. The CDR3 here is CASSRGQGASYEQYF. CDR3 DNA sequence: TGTGCCAGCAGTCGGGGACAGGGGGCTTCCTACGAGCAGTACTTC.

This clone is a singleton in its sample. The rearrangement joins TRBV29-1 to TRBJ1-2, with TRBD1 identical over 9 bases. J gave up 6 bases and V 3 bases, and 8 bases lay outside the gene matches. Germline-derived CDR1 and CDR2 are SQVTM and ANQGSEA. This CDR3 has 14 amino acids. The chain's CDR3 is CSVEDPGTGHGYTF. CDR3 DNA sequence: TGCAGCGTTGAGGACCCCGGGACAGGGCATGGCTACACCTTC. The entire variable domain, with the rest obtained from reference TRBV29-1 and TRBJ1-2, is as follows: SAVISQKPSRDICQRGTSLTIQCQVDSQVTMMFWYRQQPGQSLTLIATANQGSEATYESGFVIDKFPISRPNLTFSTLTVSNMSPEDSSIYLCSVEDPGTGHGYTFGSGTRLTVV.

This clone appeared a single time. J is TRBJ2-3 and V is TRBV15, with 8 nucleotides matching TRBD2. Germline CDR1 reads LNHNV; CDR2 reads YYDKDF (reference sequence). The length of the CDR3 is 16 residues. J lost 6 bases, V lost 2 bases, and 10 bases had no gene match. The CDR3 protein is CATSRSRGGLSDTQYF. The CDR3 DNA sequence: TGTGCCACCAGCAGATCCCGGGGGGGGCTATCCGATACGCAGTATTTT.

The CDR3 protein is CASSPRQGSTDTQYF. For the CDR3, the DNA is TGTGCCAGCAGCCCAAGGCAGGGAAGTACAGATACGCAGTATTTT. The chain carries TRBV11-3 and TRBJ2-3; tentative D call: TRBD1 (5 bases). This CDR3 has 15 residues. V dropped 5 bases and J dropped 3 bases, with 15 bases sitting between them. Germline V gene sequence: CDR1 SGHNT, CDR2 YENEEA.

This chain links TRBV18 with TRBJ2-3, with D possibly matching TRBD2 (5 bases). Germline-derived CDR1 and CDR2 are KGHSH and LQKENI. Trimming took 0 bases from V and 1 from J, leaving 11 bases between them. There are 16 residues in the CDR3. For the CDR3, the DNA is TGTGCCAGCTCACCACCTGGGCGGGCAGGCACAGATACGCAGTATTTT. This gives the protein CASSPPGRAGTDTQYF.

This sequence joins TRBV18 and TRBJ1-4, with D perhaps matching TRBD1 (5 bases). CDR1 is KGHSH, CDR2 LQKENI, per germline. This CDR3 spans 15 amino acids. Trimming stripped 1 base from V and 0 bases from J, with 6 bases between. The CDR3 here is CASSPLTATNEKLFF. In DNA form, the CDR3 reads TGTGCCAGCTCACCACTGACAGCAACTAATGAAAAACTGTTTTTT.

This clone was seen only a few times. The chain combines TRBV4-1 with TRBJ1-5; TRBD1 agrees at 11 bases. With V trimmed by 3 bases and J by 4 bases, 5 bases remained unmatched. CDR1 and CDR2 from the germline V gene are MGHRA and YSYEKL. The CDR3 runs 16 residues. The CDR3 region has the DNA TGCGCCAGCAGCCAGAGCCGGGACAGGGGGAATCAGCCCCAGCATTTT. This codes for CASSQSRDRGNQPQHF.

The V and J genes are TRBV10-3 and TRBJ2-7; 7 nucleotides line up with TRBD1. J lost 2 bases, V lost 8 bases, and 15 bases had no gene match. Germline-derived CDR1 and CDR2 are ENHRY and SYGVKD. The CDR3 is 16 amino acids. The CDR3 here is CAIRDLTGSGAYEQYF. The CDR3 bases are TGTGCCATCCGAGACCTGACAGGGTCAGGGGCCTACGAGCAGTACTTC.

The V and J genes are TRBV29-1 and TRBJ2-3; D gene ambiguous. V dropped 7 bases and J dropped 4 bases, with 15 bases sitting between them. This CDR3 region has 13 residues. Germline assignment: CDR1 SQVTM and CDR2 ANQGSEA. CDR3 sequence: CSGAPSGADTQYF. Written as DNA, the CDR3 is TGCAGCGGTGCCCCGTCAGGCGCAGATACGCAGTATTTT.

This clone was seen a single time. V and J are TRBV4-1 and TRBJ2-2; 8 bases agree with TRBD1. CDR1 MGHRA and CDR2 YSYEKL come from the germline V gene. The V gene end was trimmed by 0 bases and the J gene end by 7 bases; junction bases not matched to a gene: 7. The CDR3 loop spans 16 amino acids. The CDR3 sequence: CASSQDLQGVGGELFF. The CDR3, as DNA: TGCGCCAGCAGCCAAGATCTACAGGGGGTAGGCGGGGAGCTGTTTTTT.

The chain joins TRBV18 to TRBJ2-6; D gene uncertain. V was shortened by 2 bases and J by 2 bases, with 4 bases between the two germline ends. The CDR3 runs to 14 residues. CDR1 KGHSH and CDR2 LQKENI come from the germline V gene. Here the CDR3 DNA reads TGTGCCAGCTCACCAGGGACTGGGGCCAACGTCCTGACTTTC. Protein: CASSPGTGANVLTF.

J is TRBJ2-2 and V is TRBV2; a possible D gene is TRBD1 (6 bases). The CDR3 loop spans 14 amino acids. In germline, CDR1 is SNHLY, CDR2 FYNNEI. With 6 bases removed from V and 4 bases from J, the gap between germline ends came to 12 bases. The CDR3 reads CASRGTWVTGELFF. As DNA, the CDR3 is TGTGCCAGCAGGGGGACATGGGTCACCGGGGAGCTGTTTTTT.

Worth noting for this clone: Distinct nucleotide sequences in the sample also encode this CDR3. The chain is built from TRBV5-1 and TRBJ2-7; 11 bases agree with TRBD2. CDR1 and CDR2 from the germline V gene are SGHRS and YFSETQ. With 0 bases clipped from V and 0 bases from J, the junction kept 8 bases outside the gene matches. This CDR3 has 18 residues. The CDR3 sequence is CASSLVPSGGLSSYEQYF. In DNA, the CDR3 is TGCGCCAGCAGCTTGGTGCCTAGCGGGGGGCTAAGCTCCTACGAGCAGTACTTC.

This sequence joins TRBV5-1 and TRBJ2-5; no definite D call. Germline loops: CDR1 SGHRS, CDR2 YFSETQ. With 2 bases removed from V and 2 bases from J, the gap between germline ends came to 10 bases. This CDR3 contains 14 residues. The CDR3 spells CASSFTAGQETQYF. In DNA form, the CDR3 reads TGCGCCAGCAGCTTCACTGCCGGGCAAGAGACCCAGTACTTC.